The 8 T cell receptor beta chains in this list originate from one sample, sequenced in a study of T-cell reconstitution after alpha-beta-depleted transplantation in children. Preparation of the TCRbeta library involved a method that used unique molecular identifiers. TCRdb itself ran the PCR reads through MiXCR, one entry per CDR3 protein. There are some 220,000 distinct CDR3 sequences in the sample; 9.5% to 13% occur only once, and 25% to 30% lies in the top ten. The sequencing here drew on PBMCs, taken before TCRalphabeta/CD19-depleted stem cell transplant. The receptors were gathered from a child younger than two with acute myeloid leukemia, due to receive a stem cell transplant.

The chain joins TRBV12-5 to TRBJ1-5; D is ambiguous. Between the trimmed V and J ends, which lost 1 base and 6 bases, there was a span of 7 bases. This CDR3 comprises 13 residues. CDR1 and CDR2 from the germline V gene are LGHNT and FRNRAP. In DNA form, the CDR3 reads TGTGCTAGTGGTTTGGAAGGTAGTCAGCCCCAGCATTTT. Its protein is CASGLEGSQPQHF. The full variable domain, its missing parts supplied by reference TRBV12-5 and TRBJ1-5, is DARVTQTPRHKVTEMGQEVTMRCQPILGHNTVFWYRQTMMQGLELLAYFRNRAPLDDSGMPKDRFSAEMPDATLATLKIQPSEPRDSAVYFCASGLEGSQPQHFGDGTRLSIL.

This clonotype was counted ten times or more. This sequence joins TRBV7-9 and TRBJ1-2, with D unresolved. The CDR3 covers 14 residues. The V end was cut by 5 bases, the J end by 5 bases, with 15 bases between. Germline V gene data show CDR1 as SEHNR and CDR2 as FQNEAQ (reference sequence). CDR3 bases: TGTGCCAGCAGCCCCTGGTGGGAAATGTATGGCTACACCTTC. Protein sequence: CASSPWWEMYGYTF.

This clonotype was counted a few times. This chain links TRBV3-1 with TRBJ2-5; TRBD1 agrees at 7 bases. This CDR3 has 15 residues. CDR1 and CDR2 from the germline V gene are LGHDT and YNNKEL (reference sequence). With 2 bases clipped from V and 5 bases from J, the junction kept 8 bases outside the gene matches. In nucleotides, the CDR3 is TGTGCCAGCAGCCAAAGACAGGGAAGGGGGGAGACCCAGTACTTC. Its translation: CASSQRQGRGETQYF.

This clonotype showed up many times. The genes are TRBV5-5 and TRBJ1-2; D remains ambiguous. CDR3 length: 14 residues. Trimming took 5 bases from V and 9 from J, leaving 20 bases between them. Germline CDR1 is SGHKS and CDR2 is YYEKEE (reference sequence). CDR3 bases: TGTGCCAGCAGTCCCGGGCCTACTAATCCACGCTACACCTTC. Its translation: CASSPGPTNPRYTF.

In its sample, this clonotype was seen a few times. This sequence joins TRBV28 and TRBJ2-3, with TRBD2 matching over 7 bases. V shed 7 bases, J shed 3 bases, and the junction held 13 bases outside the gene matches. Germline values: CDR1 MDHEN, CDR2 SYDVKM. This CDR3 contains 16 residues. The CDR3 reads CASTLSGAGKTDTQYF. CDR3 nucleotide sequence: TGTGCCAGCACCCTGAGCGGGGCGGGGAAGACAGATACGCAGTATTTT.

The chain couples TRBV18 to TRBJ2-7; D unresolved. Trimming shortened V by 2 bases and J by 0 bases, and 8 bases separated the two germline ends. CDR3 size: 14 residues. Germline CDR1 reads KGHSH; CDR2 reads LQKENI. The CDR3 spells CASSPNAVSYEQYF. CDR3 sequence (DNA): TGTGCCAGCTCACCAAACGCGGTCTCCTACGAGCAGTACTTC.

This clonotype came up many times. This chain connects TRBV12-3 or TRBV12-4 to TRBJ1-5; perhaps TRBD1 as D (6 bases). The CDR3 covers 15 residues. V was cut by 1 base and J by 3 bases, with 10 bases left in between. CDR3 coding DNA: TGTGCCAGCAGTTTAGGGGGGGCGGTCAATCAGCCCCAGCATTTT. Its protein is CASSLGGAVNQPQHF.

This clonotype showed up many times. The genes are TRBV12-3 or TRBV12-4 and TRBJ1-3; no definite D call. The ends were cut back, 5 bases at V and 0 bases at J, with 8 bases in the middle. The CDR3 sequence is 14 residues long. CDR3 nucleotides: TGTGCCAGCAGTGGGCTCTTCTCTGGAAACACCATATATTTT. Encoded protein: CASSGLFSGNTIYF.